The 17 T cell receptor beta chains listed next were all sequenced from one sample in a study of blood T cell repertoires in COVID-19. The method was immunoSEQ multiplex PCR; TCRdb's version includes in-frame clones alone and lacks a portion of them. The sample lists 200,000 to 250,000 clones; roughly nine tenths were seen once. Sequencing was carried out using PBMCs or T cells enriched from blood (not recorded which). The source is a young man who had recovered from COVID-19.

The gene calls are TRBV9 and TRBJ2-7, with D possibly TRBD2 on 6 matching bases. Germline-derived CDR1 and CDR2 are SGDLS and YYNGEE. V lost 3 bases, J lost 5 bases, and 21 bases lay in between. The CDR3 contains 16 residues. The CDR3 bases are TGTGCCAGCAGCGGGTCGGTAGGCGGGACCAACCACGAGCAGTACTTC. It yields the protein CASSGSVGGTNHEQYF.

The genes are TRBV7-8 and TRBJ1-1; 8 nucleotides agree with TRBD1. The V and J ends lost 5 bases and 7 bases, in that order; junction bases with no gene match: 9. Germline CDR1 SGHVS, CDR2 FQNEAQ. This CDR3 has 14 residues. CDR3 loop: CASSRSAGGSEAFF. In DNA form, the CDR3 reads TGTGCCAGCAGCCGTTCGGCAGGGGGCAGTGAAGCTTTCTTT.

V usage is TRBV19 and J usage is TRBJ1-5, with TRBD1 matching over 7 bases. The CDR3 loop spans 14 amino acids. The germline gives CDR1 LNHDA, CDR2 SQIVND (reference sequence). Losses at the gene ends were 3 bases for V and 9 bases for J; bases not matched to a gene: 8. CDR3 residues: CASSMVLRTGPQHF. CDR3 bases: TGTGCCAGTAGTATGGTACTCCGGACAGGGCCCCAGCATTTT. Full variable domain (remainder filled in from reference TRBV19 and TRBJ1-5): DGGITQSPKYLFRKEGQNVTLSCEQNLNHDAMYWYRQDPGQGLRLIYYSQIVNDFQKGDIAEGYSVSREKKESFPLTVTSAQKNPTAFYLCASSMVLRTGPQHFGDGTRLSIL.

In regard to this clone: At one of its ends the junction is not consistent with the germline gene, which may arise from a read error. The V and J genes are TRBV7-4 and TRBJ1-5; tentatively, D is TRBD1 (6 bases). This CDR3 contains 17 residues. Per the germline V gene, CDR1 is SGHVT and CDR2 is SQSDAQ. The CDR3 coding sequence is TGCCCCAGCAGCGACGCAAACGGGGGGGGCAGCAATCAGCCCCAGCATTTT. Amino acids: CPSSDANGGGSNQPQHF.

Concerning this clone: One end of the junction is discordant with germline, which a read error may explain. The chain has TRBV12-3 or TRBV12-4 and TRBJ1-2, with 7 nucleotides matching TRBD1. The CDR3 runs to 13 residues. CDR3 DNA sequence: TGTGCCAGCAGGTTAGACAGGGAAAGTGGCTACACCTTC. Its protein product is CASRLDRESGYTF.

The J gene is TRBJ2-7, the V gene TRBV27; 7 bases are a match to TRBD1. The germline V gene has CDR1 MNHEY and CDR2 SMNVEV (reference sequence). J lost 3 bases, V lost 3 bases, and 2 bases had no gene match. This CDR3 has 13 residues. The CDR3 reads CASSLTGYYEQYF. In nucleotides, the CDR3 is TGTGCCAGCAGTTTGACAGGGTACTACGAGCAGTACTTC.

The CDR3 DNA reads as TGTGCCAGCAGCCAGGGCAGTAGCTATGGCTACACCTTC. Its translation is CASSQGSSYGYTF. The chain uses TRBV3-1 (or the pseudogene TRBV3-2) and TRBJ1-2; D call uncertain. CDR1 and CDR2 from the germline V gene are LGHDT and YNNKEL (reference sequence). The CDR3 covers 13 residues. V shed 3 bases and J shed 4 bases, with 9 bases lying between them.

The CDR3 DNA follows: TGTGCCAGCAGCTTAGTGGGGACAGCGTCCTACGAGCAGTACTTC. Residues: CASSLVGTASYEQYF. The V and J genes are TRBV7-2 and TRBJ2-7; 7 bases fit TRBD1. The CDR3 loop spans 15 amino acids. Germline assignment: CDR1 SGHTA and CDR2 FQGNSA. V shed 1 base, J shed 1 base, and the junction held 4 bases outside the gene matches.

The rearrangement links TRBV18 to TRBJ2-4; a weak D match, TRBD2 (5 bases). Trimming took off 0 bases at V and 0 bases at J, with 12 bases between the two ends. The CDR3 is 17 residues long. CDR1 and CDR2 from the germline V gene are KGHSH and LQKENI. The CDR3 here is CASSPPGAALAKNIQYF. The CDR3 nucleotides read TGTGCCAGCTCACCACCGGGAGCGGCTCTAGCCAAAAACATTCAGTACTTC.

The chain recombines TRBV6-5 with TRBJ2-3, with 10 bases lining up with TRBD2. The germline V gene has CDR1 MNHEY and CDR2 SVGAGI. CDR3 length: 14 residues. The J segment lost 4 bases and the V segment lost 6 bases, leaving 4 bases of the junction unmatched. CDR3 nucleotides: TGTGCCAGCAGGAGCGGGGGGGACGCAGATACGCAGTATTTT. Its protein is CASRSGGDADTQYF.

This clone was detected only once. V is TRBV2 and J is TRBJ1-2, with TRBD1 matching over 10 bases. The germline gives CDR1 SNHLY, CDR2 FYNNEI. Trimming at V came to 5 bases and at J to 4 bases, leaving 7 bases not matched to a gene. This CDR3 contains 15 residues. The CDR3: CASSPGTGVSYGYTF. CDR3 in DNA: TGTGCCAGCAGTCCTGGGACAGGGGTATCCTATGGCTACACCTTC.

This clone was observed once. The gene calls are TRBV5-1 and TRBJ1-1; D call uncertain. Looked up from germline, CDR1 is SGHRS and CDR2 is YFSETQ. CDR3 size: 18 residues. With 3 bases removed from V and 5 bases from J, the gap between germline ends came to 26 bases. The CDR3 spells CASSSWLGREVVGTEAFF. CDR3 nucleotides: TGCGCCAGCAGCTCTTGGCTTGGACGGGAGGTGGTGGGAACTGAAGCTTTCTTT.

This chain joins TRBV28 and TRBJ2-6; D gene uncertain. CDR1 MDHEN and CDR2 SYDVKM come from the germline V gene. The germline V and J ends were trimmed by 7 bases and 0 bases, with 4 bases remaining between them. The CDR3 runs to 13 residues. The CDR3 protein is CASTFSGANVLTF. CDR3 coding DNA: TGTGCCAGCACCTTCTCTGGGGCCAACGTCCTGACTTTC.

CDR3 region: CASRNTDREDYYNSPLHF. In DNA form, the CDR3 reads TGTGCCAGTAGGAATACCGACAGGGAGGATTACTATAATTCACCCCTCCACTTT. The rearrangement joins TRBV19 to TRBJ1-6; 7 bases agree with TRBD1. V shed 6 bases, J shed 3 bases, and the junction held 14 bases outside the gene matches. Germline V gene lookup returns CDR1 LNHDA and CDR2 SQIVND (reference sequence). The CDR3 spans 18 residues.

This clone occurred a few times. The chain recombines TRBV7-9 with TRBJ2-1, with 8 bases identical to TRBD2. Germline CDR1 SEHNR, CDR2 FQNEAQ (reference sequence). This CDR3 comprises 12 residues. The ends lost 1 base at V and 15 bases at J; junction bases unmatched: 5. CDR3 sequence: CASSLVAGGRFF. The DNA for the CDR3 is TGTGCCAGCAGCTTAGTTGCGGGAGGTCGGTTCTTC.

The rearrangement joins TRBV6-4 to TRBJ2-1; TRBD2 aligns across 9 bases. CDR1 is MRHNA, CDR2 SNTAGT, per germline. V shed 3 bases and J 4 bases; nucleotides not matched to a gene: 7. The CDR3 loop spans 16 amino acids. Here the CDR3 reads CASSERGGGAYNEQFF. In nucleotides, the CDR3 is TGTGCCAGCAGTGAAAGAGGCGGGGGGGCTTACAATGAGCAGTTCTTC.

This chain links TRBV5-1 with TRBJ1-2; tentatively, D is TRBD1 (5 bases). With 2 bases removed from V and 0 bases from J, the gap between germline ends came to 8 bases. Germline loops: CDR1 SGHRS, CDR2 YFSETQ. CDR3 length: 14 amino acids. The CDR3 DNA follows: TGCGCCAGCAGCTTAGACAGCGCTAACTATGGCTACACCTTC. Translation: CASSLDSANYGYTF.